Sequencing of this T cell receptor (beta chain) was carried out in a study of blood T cell repertoires in COVID-19. Looking at the study overall: The origin of the acute and convalescent COVID-19 samples was the United States, Italy and Spain. T cells, B-cell-depleted T cells, or PBMCs provided the cDNA or gDNA that served as material.

Seattle researchers signed up patients amid active infection and tracked them longitudinally. The CDR3 has 15 residues. V lost 3 bases to trimming and J lost 2 bases; unmatched junction nucleotides: 2. Looked up from germline, CDR1 is KGHDR and CDR2 is SFDVKD. In regard to this clone: The sample holds other DNA sequences that translate to the same CDR3.

Here immunoSEQ multiplex PCR was the method, and the copy in TCRdb shows in-frame clones only, minus some. The sample records about 440,000 clones, about 91% being singletons. Sequenced input: peripheral blood. The origin of this receptor is a woman aged 50 to 65 with COVID-19, enrolled during active disease. The chain joins TRBV24-1 to TRBJ2-3, with 9 bases aligning to TRBD2. CDR3 loop: CATSDIAGATDTQYF. In DNA, the CDR3 is TGTGCCACCAGTGATATAGCGGGGGCCACAGATACGCAGTATTTT.